The subject of this entry is one T cell receptor beta chain. Its antigen remains unknown. V was shortened by 5 bases and J by 1 base, with 14 bases between the two germline ends. The CDR3 runs 15 residues. CDR1 is SGHAT and CDR2 is FQNNGV in the germline V gene. The sample originates from a study of Graves' ophthalmopathy and Graves' hyperthyroidism. Study-level findings and limits: A majority of expanded thyroid clonotypes exceeding 0.001 frequency were likewise present in blood.

Amplification of TCR beta CDR3 regions used RNA transcripts. HTBI primers were employed in first-round RT-PCR, then a second-round multiplex PCR followed. TCRdb reprocessed the multiplex PCR reads via MiXCR and lists one record per CDR3 protein. The sample has over a million distinct CDR3 sequences; approximately 35% are singletons. The study recruited hyperthyroidism patients aged 18 to 65 who were newly diagnosed, under 2 months' duration. The chain is built from TRBV11-2 and TRBJ2-5; D not certain. The sample comprised peripheral blood or thyroid tissue (not recorded which). The clonotype was recovered from an adult man with Graves' hyperthyroidism. Here the CDR3 DNA reads TGTGCCAGCAGCCACCATGGAGCCCCCCAAGAGACCCAGTACTTC. Protein: CASSHHGAPQETQYF.